This T cell receptor beta chain is from a study of blood T cells in healthy people across ages. PCR was performed a second time for about 7 to 11 cycles using a sample-barcoded 5' primer and a J-beta primer mix. TCRdb re-called the 5' RACE reads with MiXCR, one entry per CDR3 protein. The sample holds around 990,000 distinct CDR3 sequences; about 23% are singletons and the top ten take around 0.75%. This clonotype has a handful of counts. This same sample was also part of a study on T cells of mothers and their children. That paper adds: Samples came from a few healthy Caucasian mothers and their six children.

Sequencing was done on a sample of blood. The TCR was taken from a girl aged 2-9 years in good health.

The CDR3 here is CASSLSLGVNEQFF. In nucleotides, the CDR3 is TGTGCCAGCAGCTTAAGTTTGGGGGTTAATGAGCAGTTCTTC. The genes are TRBV7-9 and TRBJ2-5; D may be TRBD1 or TRBD2 (5 bases each). The DNA end is a closer match to TRBJ2-1, so the J assignment may be wrong. This CDR3 comprises 14 residues. Germline lookup yields CDR1 SEHNR and CDR2 FQNEAQ (reference sequence).